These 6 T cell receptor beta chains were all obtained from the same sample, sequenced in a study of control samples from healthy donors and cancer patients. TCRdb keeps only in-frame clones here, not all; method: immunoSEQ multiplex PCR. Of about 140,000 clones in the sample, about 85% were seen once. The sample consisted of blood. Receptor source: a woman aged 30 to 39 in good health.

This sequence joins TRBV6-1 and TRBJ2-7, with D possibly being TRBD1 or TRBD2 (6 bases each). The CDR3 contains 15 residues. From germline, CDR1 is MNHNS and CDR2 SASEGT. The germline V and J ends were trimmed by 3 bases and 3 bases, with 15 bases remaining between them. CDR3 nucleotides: TGTGCCAGCAGTGAGGAGGAGGGGGGCTTCTACGAGCAGTACTTC. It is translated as CASSEEEGGFYEQYF.

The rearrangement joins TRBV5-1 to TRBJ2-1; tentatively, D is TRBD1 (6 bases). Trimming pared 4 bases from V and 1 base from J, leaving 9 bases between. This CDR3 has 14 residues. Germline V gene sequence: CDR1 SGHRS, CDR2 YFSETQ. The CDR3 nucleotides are TGCGCCAGCAGCACCCAGGGGTCCTACAATGAGCAGTTCTTC. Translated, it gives CASSTQGSYNEQFF.

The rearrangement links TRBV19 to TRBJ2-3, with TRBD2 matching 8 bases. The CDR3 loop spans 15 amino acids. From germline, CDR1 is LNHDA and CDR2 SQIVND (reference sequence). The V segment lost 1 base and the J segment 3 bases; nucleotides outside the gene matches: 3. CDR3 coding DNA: TGTGCCAGTAGTATAGGACTAGCGATAACAGATACGCAGTATTTT. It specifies CASSIGLAITDTQYF. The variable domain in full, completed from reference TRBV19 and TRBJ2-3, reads DGGITQSPKYLFRKEGQNVTLSCEQNLNHDAMYWYRQDPGQGLRLIYYSQIVNDFQKGDIAEGYSVSREKKESFPLTVTSAQKNPTAFYLCASSIGLAITDTQYFGPGTRLTVL.

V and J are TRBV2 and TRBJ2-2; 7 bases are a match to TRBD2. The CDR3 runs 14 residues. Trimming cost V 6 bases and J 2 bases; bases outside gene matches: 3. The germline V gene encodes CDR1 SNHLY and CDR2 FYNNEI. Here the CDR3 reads CASRAGANTGELFF. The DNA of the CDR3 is TGTGCCAGCAGGGCGGGAGCTAACACCGGGGAGCTGTTTTTT.

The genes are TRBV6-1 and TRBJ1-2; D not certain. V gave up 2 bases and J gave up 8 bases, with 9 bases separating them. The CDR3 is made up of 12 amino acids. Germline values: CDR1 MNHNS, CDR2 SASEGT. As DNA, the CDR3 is TGTGCCAGCAGTGAATGGGAGAGGGGCTACACCTTC. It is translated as CASSEWERGYTF.

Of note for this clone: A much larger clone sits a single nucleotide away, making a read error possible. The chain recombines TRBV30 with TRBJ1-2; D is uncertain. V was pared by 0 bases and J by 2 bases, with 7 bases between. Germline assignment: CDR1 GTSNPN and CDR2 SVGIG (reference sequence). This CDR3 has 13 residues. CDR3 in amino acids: CAWSVEWNYGYTF. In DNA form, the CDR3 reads TGTGCCTGGAGTGTCGAATGGAACTATGGCTACACCTTC.